Each of the 14 T cell receptor beta chains below was sequenced from the same sample in a study of T cells in Graves' hyperthyroidism and ophthalmopathy. What was amplified from RNA transcripts were TCR beta CDR3 regions. In the first-round RT-PCR of the TCR CDR3, the HTBI primer set was used. From the multiplex PCR reads, TCRdb called clonotypes with MiXCR, one entry per CDR3 protein. Of roughly 290,000 distinct CDR3 sequences in the sample, about an eighth were seen once. What was sequenced was blood. Every receptor here comes from a young woman with Graves' hyperthyroidism that later progressed to Graves' ophthalmopathy.

This clonotype was observed at least ten times. J is TRBJ2-1 and V is TRBV7-9; TRBD1 matches at 7 bases. CDR1 SEHNR and CDR2 FQNEAQ come from the germline V gene (reference sequence). This CDR3 has 13 amino acids. J gave up 5 bases and V 8 bases, and 6 bases lay outside the gene matches. This CDR3 reads CASGKTGNNEQFF. The CDR3 DNA is TGTGCCAGCGGCAAGACAGGGAACAATGAGCAGTTCTTC.

This clonotype was detected ten times or more. The rearrangement joins TRBV3-1 to TRBJ2-3; 7 nucleotides match TRBD1. CDR1 and CDR2 from the germline V gene are LGHDT and YNNKEL (reference sequence). The CDR3 totals 16 residues. The trim removed 3 bases at V and 0 bases at J, leaving 6 bases unmatched. The CDR3 DNA reads as TGTGCCAGCAGCCAGGCGACAGGGTCGAGCACAGATACGCAGTATTTT. Amino acid sequence: CASSQATGSSTDTQYF.

This clonotype appeared many times. This chain connects TRBV2 to TRBJ1-2; 8 bases are shared with TRBD1. CDR1 and CDR2 from the germline V gene are SNHLY and FYNNEI. J lost 8 bases, V lost 4 bases, and 6 bases had no gene match. The CDR3 is 13 amino acids. CDR3 protein: CASSVDRGYGYTF. The CDR3 DNA sequence: TGTGCCAGCAGTGTAGACAGGGGATACGGCTACACCTTC.

This clonotype occurred many times. The CDR3 is CASSYSRQLSNQPQHF. DNA of the CDR3: TGTGCCAGCAGTTACTCGCGACAGCTTAGCAATCAGCCCCAGCATTTT. The rearrangement joins TRBV6-2 or TRBV6-3 to TRBJ1-5; possible D gene TRBD1, 5 bases. The CDR3 has 16 amino acids. Trimming took 0 bases from V and 0 from J, leaving 9 bases between them. Germline-derived CDR1 and CDR2 are MNHEY and SVGEGT.

In this sample, this clonotype turned up many times. This chain uses TRBV13 with TRBJ1-1, with TRBD1 as a possible D gene (6 bases). From germline, CDR1 is PRHDT and CDR2 FYEKMQ (reference sequence). Trimming took off 7 bases at V and 6 bases at J, with 15 bases between the two ends. CDR3 length: 13 residues. DNA for the CDR3: TGTGCCAGCACCTCGGGTGGACAGTCTGAAGCTTTCTTT. Residues: CASTSGGQSEAFF. Together with reference TRBV13 and TRBJ1-1, the CDR3 gives the full variable domain: AAGVIQSPRHLIKEKRETATLKCYPIPRHDTVYWYQQGPGQDPQFLISFYEKMQSDKGSIPDRFSAQQFSDYHSELNMSSLELGDSALYFCASTSGGQSEAFFGQGTRLTVV.

Of note for this clonotype: A much more abundant neighbour one base away suggests this may be a read error. V is TRBV7-2 and J is TRBJ1-4; D is possibly TRBD1 (5 bases). The CDR3 extends over 13 amino acids. The germline V gene has CDR1 SGHTA and CDR2 FQGNSA. CDR3 in amino acids: CASSPPGEEILFF. The CDR3 DNA reads TGTGCCAGCAGCCCCCCGGGGGAGGAAATACTGTTTTTT.

With regard to this clonotype: A much more abundant neighbour one base away suggests this may be a read error. The chain employs TRBV12-3 or TRBV12-4 and TRBJ1-5; tentatively, D is TRBD1 (6 bases). CDR3 length equals 15 residues. The ends were cut back, 7 bases at V and 5 bases at J, with 18 bases in the middle. In DNA form, the CDR3 reads TGTGCCAGCACCTGGGGGGCAGGGAGGTATCAGCCCCAGCATTTT. Translating gives CASTWGAGRYQPQHF.

There are many counts of this clonotype. This chain links TRBV20-1 with TRBJ2-1, with 7 bases identical to TRBD2. Trimming took 3 bases from V and 5 from J; bases not matched to a gene: 4. Germline-derived CDR1 and CDR2 are DFQATT and SNEGSKA (reference sequence). The CDR3 spans 13 residues. This chain's CDR3 is CSARSLADNEQFF. In DNA, the CDR3 is TGCAGTGCTAGGTCCCTAGCGGACAATGAGCAGTTCTTC.

This clonotype has just a few counts. The V and J genes are TRBV19 and TRBJ2-2; D is unresolved. Germline CDR1 is LNHDA and CDR2 is SQIVND (reference sequence). This CDR3 has 15 residues. Trimming removed 7 bases at V and 5 bases at J, with 17 bases between. The CDR3 region has the DNA TGTGCCAGTATGGGTATGGAGATGGGAACCGGGGAGCTGTTTTTT. It specifies CASMGMEMGTGELFF.

This clonotype was detected a few times. The chain carries TRBV11-2 and TRBJ2-4; D is unresolved. CDR1 is SGHAT and CDR2 is FQNNGV in the germline V gene. The CDR3 loop spans 15 amino acids. V lost 1 base, J lost 3 bases, and 10 bases lay in between. This CDR3 reads CASSLGRADKNIQYF. Written as DNA, the CDR3 is TGTGCCAGCAGCTTAGGACGGGCCGACAAAAACATTCAGTACTTC.

In this sample, this clonotype turned up many times. This chain joins TRBV30 and TRBJ2-7; 7 bases match TRBD1. The CDR3 length is 15 residues. CDR1 GTSNPN and CDR2 SVGIG come from the germline V gene (reference sequence). V gave up 3 bases and J gave up 5 bases; unmatched junction bases: 13. The CDR3 loop is CAWSSGPRTGDEQYF. In DNA, the CDR3 is TGTGCCTGGAGCTCCGGCCCCCGCACAGGGGACGAGCAGTACTTC.

This clonotype was counted ten times or more. The chain has TRBV28 and TRBJ2-4; D is possibly TRBD2 (6 bases). The CDR3 totals 17 residues. Trimming took 6 bases from V and 2 from J, leaving 20 bases between them. Germline values: CDR1 MDHEN, CDR2 SYDVKM. The CDR3 here is CASSPGLAIGTKNIQYF. CDR3 sequence (DNA): TGTGCCAGCAGCCCGGGACTGGCCATCGGGACCAAAAACATTCAGTACTTC.

The chain has TRBV4-2 and TRBJ2-3, with 11 nucleotides matching TRBD2. This CDR3 comprises 22 residues. The ends lost 2 bases at V and 7 bases at J; junction bases unmatched: 26. Germline V CDR1 and CDR2: LGHNA, YNFKEQ. The CDR3 spells CASSQPPGRTSGSRRGSYTQYF. Written as DNA, the CDR3 is TGTGCCAGCAGCCAACCCCCGGGGAGAACTAGCGGGAGCCGGAGAGGTTCATATACGCAGTATTTT.

This clonotype was found many times. The rearrangement joins TRBV19 to TRBJ1-5; perhaps TRBD1 as D (5 bases). Trimming shortened V by 5 bases and J by 6 bases, and 17 bases separated the two germline ends. Germline assignment: CDR1 LNHDA and CDR2 SQIVND (reference sequence). This CDR3 has 15 amino acids. The CDR3 sequence is CASSPRDRKIQPQHF. DNA for the CDR3: TGTGCCAGTAGTCCACGGGACCGAAAAATTCAGCCCCAGCATTTT.